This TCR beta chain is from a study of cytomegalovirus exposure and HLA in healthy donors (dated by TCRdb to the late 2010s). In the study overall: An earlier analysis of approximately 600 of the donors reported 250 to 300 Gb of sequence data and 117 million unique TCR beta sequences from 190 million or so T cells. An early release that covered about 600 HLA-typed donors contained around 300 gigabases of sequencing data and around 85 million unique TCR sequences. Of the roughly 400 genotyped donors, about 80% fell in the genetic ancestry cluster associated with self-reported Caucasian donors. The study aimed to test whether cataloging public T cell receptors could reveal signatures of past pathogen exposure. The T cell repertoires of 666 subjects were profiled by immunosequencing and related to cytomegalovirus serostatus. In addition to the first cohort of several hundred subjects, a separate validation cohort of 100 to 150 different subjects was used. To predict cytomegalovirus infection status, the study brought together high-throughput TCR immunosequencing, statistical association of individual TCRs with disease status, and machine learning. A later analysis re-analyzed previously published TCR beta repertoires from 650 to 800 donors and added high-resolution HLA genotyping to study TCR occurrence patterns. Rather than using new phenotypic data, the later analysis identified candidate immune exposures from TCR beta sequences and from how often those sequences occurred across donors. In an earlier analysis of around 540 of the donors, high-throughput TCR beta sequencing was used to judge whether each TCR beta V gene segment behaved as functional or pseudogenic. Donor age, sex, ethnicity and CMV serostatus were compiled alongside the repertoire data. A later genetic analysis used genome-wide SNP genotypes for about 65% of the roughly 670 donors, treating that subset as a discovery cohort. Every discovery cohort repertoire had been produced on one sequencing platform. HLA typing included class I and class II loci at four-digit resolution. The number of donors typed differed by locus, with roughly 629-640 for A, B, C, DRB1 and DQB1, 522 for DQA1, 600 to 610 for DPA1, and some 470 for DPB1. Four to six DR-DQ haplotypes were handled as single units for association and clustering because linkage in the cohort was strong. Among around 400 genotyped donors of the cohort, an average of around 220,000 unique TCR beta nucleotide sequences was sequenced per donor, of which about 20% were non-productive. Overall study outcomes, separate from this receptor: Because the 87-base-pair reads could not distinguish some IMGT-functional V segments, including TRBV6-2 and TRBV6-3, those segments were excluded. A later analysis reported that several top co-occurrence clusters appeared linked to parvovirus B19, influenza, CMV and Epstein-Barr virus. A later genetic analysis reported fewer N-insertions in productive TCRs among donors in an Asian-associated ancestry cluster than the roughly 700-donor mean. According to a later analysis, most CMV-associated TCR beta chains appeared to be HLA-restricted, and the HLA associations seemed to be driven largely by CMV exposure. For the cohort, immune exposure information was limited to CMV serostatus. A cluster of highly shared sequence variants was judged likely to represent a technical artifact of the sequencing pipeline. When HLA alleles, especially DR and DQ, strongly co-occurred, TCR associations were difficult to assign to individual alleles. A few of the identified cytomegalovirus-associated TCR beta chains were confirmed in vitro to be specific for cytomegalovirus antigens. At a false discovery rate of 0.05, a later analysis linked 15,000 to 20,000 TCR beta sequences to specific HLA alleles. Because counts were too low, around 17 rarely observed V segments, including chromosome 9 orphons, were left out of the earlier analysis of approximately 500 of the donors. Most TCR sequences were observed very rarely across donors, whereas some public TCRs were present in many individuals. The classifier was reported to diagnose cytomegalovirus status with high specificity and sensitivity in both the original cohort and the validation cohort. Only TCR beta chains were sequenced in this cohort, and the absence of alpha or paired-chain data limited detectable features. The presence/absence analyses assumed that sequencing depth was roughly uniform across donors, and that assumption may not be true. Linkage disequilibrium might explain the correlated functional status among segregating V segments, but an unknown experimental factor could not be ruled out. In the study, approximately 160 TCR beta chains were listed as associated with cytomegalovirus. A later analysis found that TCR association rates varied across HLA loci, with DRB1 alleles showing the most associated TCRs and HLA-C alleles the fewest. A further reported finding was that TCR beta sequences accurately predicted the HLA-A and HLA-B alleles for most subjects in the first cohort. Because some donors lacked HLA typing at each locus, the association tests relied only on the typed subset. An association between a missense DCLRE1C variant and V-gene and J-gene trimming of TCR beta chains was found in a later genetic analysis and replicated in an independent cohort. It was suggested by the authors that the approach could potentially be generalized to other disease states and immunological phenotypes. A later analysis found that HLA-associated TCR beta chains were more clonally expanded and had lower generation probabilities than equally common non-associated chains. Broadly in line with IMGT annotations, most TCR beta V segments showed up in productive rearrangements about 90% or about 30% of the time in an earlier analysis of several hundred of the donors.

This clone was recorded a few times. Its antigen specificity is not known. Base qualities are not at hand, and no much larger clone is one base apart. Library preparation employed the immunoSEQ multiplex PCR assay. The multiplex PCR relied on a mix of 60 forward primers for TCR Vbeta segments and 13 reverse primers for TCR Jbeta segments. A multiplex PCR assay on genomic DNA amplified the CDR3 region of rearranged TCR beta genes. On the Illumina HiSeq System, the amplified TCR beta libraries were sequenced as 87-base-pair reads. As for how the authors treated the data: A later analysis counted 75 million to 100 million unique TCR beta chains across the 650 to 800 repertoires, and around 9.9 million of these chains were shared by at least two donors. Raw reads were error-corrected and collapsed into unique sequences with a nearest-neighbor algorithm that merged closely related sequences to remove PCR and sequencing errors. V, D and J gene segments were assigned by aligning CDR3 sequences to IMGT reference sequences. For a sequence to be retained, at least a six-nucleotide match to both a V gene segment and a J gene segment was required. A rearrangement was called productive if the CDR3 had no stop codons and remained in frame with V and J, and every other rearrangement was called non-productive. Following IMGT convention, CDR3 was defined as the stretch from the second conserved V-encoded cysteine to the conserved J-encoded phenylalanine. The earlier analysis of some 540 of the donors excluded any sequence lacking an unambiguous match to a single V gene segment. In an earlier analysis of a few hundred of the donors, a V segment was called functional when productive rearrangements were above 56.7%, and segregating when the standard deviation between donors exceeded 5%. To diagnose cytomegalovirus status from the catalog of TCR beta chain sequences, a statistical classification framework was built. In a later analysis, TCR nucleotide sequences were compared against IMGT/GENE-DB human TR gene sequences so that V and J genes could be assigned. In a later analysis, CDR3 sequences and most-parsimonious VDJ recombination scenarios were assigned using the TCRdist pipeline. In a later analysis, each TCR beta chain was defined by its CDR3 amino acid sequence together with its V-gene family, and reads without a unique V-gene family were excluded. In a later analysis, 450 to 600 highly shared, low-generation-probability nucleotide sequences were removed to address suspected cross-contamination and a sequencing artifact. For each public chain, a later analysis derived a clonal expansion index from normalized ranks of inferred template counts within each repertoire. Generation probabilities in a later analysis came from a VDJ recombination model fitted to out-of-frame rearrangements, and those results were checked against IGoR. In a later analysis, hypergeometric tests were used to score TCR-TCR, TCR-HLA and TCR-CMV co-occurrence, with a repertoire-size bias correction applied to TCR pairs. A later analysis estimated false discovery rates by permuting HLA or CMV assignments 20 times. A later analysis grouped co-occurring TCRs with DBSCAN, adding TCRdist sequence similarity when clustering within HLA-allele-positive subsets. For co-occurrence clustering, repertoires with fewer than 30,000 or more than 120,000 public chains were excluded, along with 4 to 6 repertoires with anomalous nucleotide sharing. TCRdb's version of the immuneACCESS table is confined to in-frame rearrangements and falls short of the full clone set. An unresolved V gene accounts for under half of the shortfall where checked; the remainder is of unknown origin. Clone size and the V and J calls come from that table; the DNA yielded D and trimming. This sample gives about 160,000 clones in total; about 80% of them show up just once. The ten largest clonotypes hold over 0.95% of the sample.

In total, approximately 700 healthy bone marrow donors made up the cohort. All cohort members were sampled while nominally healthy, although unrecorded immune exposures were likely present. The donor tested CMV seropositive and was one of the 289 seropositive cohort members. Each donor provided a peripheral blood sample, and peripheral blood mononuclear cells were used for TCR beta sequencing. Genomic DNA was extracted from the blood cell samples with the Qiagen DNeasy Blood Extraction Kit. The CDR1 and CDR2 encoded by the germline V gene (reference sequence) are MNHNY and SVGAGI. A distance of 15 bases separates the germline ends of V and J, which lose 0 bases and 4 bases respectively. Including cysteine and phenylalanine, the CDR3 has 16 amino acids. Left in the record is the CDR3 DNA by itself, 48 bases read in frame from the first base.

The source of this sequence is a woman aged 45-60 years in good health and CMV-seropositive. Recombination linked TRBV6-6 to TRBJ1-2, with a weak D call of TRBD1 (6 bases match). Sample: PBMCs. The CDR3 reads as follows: CASSYSQEGQSYGYTF. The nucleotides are TGTGCCAGCAGTTACTCTCAAGAAGGACAGTCCTATGGCTACACCTTC.